The source of this TCR beta chain is a study of shared clonotypes between healthy human individuals. This CDR3 comprises 14 residues. The ends lost 3 bases at V and 3 bases at J; junction bases unmatched: 2. Germline CDR1 is MNHEY and CDR2 is SMNVEV (reference sequence). The method was immunoSEQ multiplex PCR; TCRdb's version includes in-frame clones alone and lacks a portion of them. The table has approximately 530,000 clones, approximately 95% seen once; the top ten hold around 0.066%. This chain links TRBV27 with TRBJ2-1; 7 nucleotides line up with TRBD1. The sequence was collected from a woman aged 25 to 39 in good health. The source material was naive CD4+ T cells sorted from blood. The subset is: CD45RA+ positively selected. CDR3 region: CASSFQGVYNEQFF. CDR3 DNA sequence: TGTGCCAGCAGTTTTCAGGGGGTCTACAATGAGCAGTTCTTC.